The rows below give T cell receptor beta chains drawn from one sample of a study of brain metastases from non-small cell lung cancer. Sequencing was performed with immunoSEQ multiplex PCR; in TCRdb, only in-frame clones are kept and a portion is missing. The top ten hold about 3.6% of the sample, which has approximately 3,900 clones, around 89% seen once. Sequencing was performed on primary lung tumor tissue. These receptors all stem from a donor at least 40 years old with non-small cell lung cancer. The CDR3 runs from the conserved cysteine through the conserved F or W. Fields, in order: clone size, V gene, CDR3 protein. The size field is filled for only some rows; it gives once, few, many or a size class.

clone_size: .; v_call: TRBV12-3/TRBV12-4; cdr3_aa: CASSYAQNTEAFF
clone_size: .; v_call: TRBV11-3; cdr3_aa: CASSLPRTNTQYF
clone_size: .; v_call: TRBV4-3; cdr3_aa: CASSQEQWTGELFF
clone_size: .; v_call: TRBV12-3/TRBV12-4; cdr3_aa: CASSHSGGSGYTF
clone_size: .; v_call: TRBV27; cdr3_aa: CASSIAVFSYEQYF
clone_size: .; v_call: TRBV7-9; cdr3_aa: CASSPPGAGGGETQYF
clone_size: .; v_call: TRBV24-1; cdr3_aa: CATAEPNTGELFF
clone_size: .; v_call: TRBV7-8; cdr3_aa: CASSQGRNTEAFF
clone_size: .; v_call: TRBV4-3; cdr3_aa: CASSQDTSYEQYF
clone_size: .; v_call: TRBV7-3; cdr3_aa: CASSPTGTANTGELFF
clone_size: few; v_call: TRBV28; cdr3_aa: CASSSNRELLAKNIQYF
clone_size: once; v_call: TRBV4-3; cdr3_aa: CANSQDLGGGPNTGELFF
clone_size: .; v_call: TRBV7-9; cdr3_aa: CASSLAGTGGYTF
clone_size: .; v_call: TRBV4-3; cdr3_aa: CASSQVGRSYEQYF
clone_size: .; v_call: TRBV25-1; cdr3_aa: CVSSEYKWRYGYTF
clone_size: .; v_call: TRBV7-3; cdr3_aa: CASGKGGSYEQYF
clone_size: .; v_call: TRBV24-1; cdr3_aa: CATSEASGYTGELFF
clone_size: once; v_call: TRBV7-8; cdr3_aa: CASSLAENTIYF
clone_size: .; v_call: TRBV18; cdr3_aa: CASSLERYEQYF
clone_size: large; v_call: TRBV7-3; cdr3_aa: CASSSPQGPSYNEQFF
clone_size: .; v_call: TRBV4-3; cdr3_aa: CASSPRVGGTDTQYF
clone_size: .; v_call: TRBV29-1; cdr3_aa: CSVELGTGKEKLFF
clone_size: .; v_call: TRBV10-3; cdr3_aa: CAISDVSSYEQYF
clone_size: .; v_call: TRBV6-2/TRBV6-3; cdr3_aa: CASSYRTIQETQYF
clone_size: once; v_call: TRBV19; cdr3_aa: CASSMRQGRDEQYF
clone_size: .; v_call: TRBV15; cdr3_aa: CATSRDFRGRNTEAFF
clone_size: .; v_call: TRBV5-6; cdr3_aa: CASSRRTGGGNQPQHF
clone_size: once; v_call: TRBV6-2/TRBV6-3; cdr3_aa: CASSYPRNRVNTGELFF
clone_size: .; v_call: TRBV5-4; cdr3_aa: CASSLSLTGRSEAFF
clone_size: .; v_call: TRBV6-2/TRBV6-3; cdr3_aa: CASSYVGSEQYF
clone_size: .; v_call: TRBV7-2; cdr3_aa: CASSLVPAGGAGSPLHF
clone_size: .; v_call: TRBV6-2/TRBV6-3; cdr3_aa: CASSYLASLGQVMYEQYF
clone_size: .; v_call: TRBV19; cdr3_aa: CASSIGSQGNQPQHF
clone_size: .; v_call: TRBV10-3; cdr3_aa: CAISERKGETQYF
clone_size: .; v_call: TRBV16; cdr3_aa: CASSATDTQYF
clone_size: .; v_call: TRBV23-1; cdr3_aa: CARGLTGGPHEQYF
clone_size: .; v_call: TRBV29-1; cdr3_aa: CSVLSTLFGGYTF
clone_size: .; v_call: TRBV2; cdr3_aa: CASSVLPGPSPLHF
clone_size: .; v_call: TRBV13; cdr3_aa: CASSLPRAGTGEQYF
clone_size: once; v_call: TRBV7-2; cdr3_aa: CASSLDVRGNTIYF
clone_size: .; v_call: TRBV11-3; cdr3_aa: CASRPGLAGHEQFF
clone_size: few; v_call: TRBV28; cdr3_aa: CASSLTGSYNEQFF
clone_size: few; v_call: TRBV14; cdr3_aa: CASSQVGGTAYNEQFF
clone_size: .; v_call: TRBV29-1; cdr3_aa: CSDAGTGNGYTF
clone_size: .; v_call: TRBV19; cdr3_aa: CASSIGTGANVLTF
clone_size: .; v_call: TRBV7-2; cdr3_aa: CASFLAASSYNEQFF